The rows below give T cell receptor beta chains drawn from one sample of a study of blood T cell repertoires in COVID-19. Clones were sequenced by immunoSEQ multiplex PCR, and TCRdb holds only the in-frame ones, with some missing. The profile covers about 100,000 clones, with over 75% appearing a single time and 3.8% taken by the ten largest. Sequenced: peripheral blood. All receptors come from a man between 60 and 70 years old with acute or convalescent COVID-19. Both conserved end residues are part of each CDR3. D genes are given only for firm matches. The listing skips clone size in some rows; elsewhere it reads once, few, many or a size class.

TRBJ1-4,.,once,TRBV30,CAWSELEKLFF,TGTGCCTGGAGTGAATTAGAAAAACTGTTTTTT
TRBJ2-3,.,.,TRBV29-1,CSVVDISQWDTQYF,TGCAGCGTTGTAGACATATCACAGTGGGATACGCAGTATTTT
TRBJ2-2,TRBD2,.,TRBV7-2,CASSLSSGGNTGELFF,TGTGCCAGCAGCTTGTCTAGCGGGGGAAACACCGGGGAGCTGTTTTTT
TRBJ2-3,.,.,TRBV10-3,CAINQAQGLADTQYF,TGTGCCATCAATCAGGCCCAAGGACTCGCAGATACGCAGTATTTT
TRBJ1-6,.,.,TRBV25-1,CASSEQAGYNSPLHF,TGTGCCAGCAGTGAACAGGCGGGATATAATTCACCCCTCCACTTT
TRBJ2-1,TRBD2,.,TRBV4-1,CASSQAPGGRGSYNEQFF,TGCGCCAGCAGCCAAGCCCCGGGGGGGAGGGGGTCCTACAATGAGCAGTTCTTC
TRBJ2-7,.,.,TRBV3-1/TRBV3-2,CASSQLYEQYF,TGTGCCAGCAGCCAACTCTACGAGCAGTACTTC
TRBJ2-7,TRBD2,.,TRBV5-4,CASSLRLAGARKYF,TGTGCCAGCAGCTTAAGACTAGCGGGGGCCAGGAAGTACTTC
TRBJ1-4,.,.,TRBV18,CASSPRVGEKLFF,TGTGCCAGCTCACCGAGGGTGGGTGAAAAACTGTTTTTT
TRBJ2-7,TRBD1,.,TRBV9,CASSDPGQGANEQYF,TGTGCCAGCAGCGACCCGGGACAGGGAGCCAACGAGCAGTACTTC
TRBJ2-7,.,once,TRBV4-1,CASSQTRTGENYEQYF,TGCGCCAGCAGCCAGACTAGGACAGGAGAAAACTACGAGCAGTACTTC
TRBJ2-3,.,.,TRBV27,CASSFLQGTDTQYF,TGTGCCAGCAGTTTTTTACAGGGAACGGATACGCAGTATTTT
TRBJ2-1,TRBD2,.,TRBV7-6,CASSLARASGRNEQFF,TGTGCCAGCAGCTTAGCTCGGGCTAGCGGGAGGAATGAGCAGTTCTTC
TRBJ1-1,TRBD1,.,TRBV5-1,CASSRDRVADTEAFF,TGCGCCAGCAGCCGGGACAGGGTTGCCGACACTGAAGCTTTCTTT
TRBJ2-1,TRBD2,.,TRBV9,CASSPRGSGGAKVNEQFF,TGTGCCAGCAGCCCCCGAGGGAGCGGGGGGGCCAAGGTCAATGAGCAGTTCTTC
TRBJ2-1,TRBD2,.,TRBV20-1,CSASLPSGGREQFF,TGCAGTGCTAGTTTGCCTAGCGGGGGCCGTGAGCAGTTCTTC
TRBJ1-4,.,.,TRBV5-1,CASSIQGATNEKLFF,TGCGCCAGCAGCATACAGGGTGCAACTAATGAAAAACTGTTTTTT
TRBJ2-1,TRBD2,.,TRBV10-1,CASSKISGTSGNEQFF,TGCGCCAGCAGTAAGATTTCCGGGACTAGCGGCAATGAGCAGTTCTTC
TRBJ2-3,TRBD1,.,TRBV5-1,CASSEYRGTDTQYF,TGCGCCAGCAGCGAGTACAGGGGAACAGATACGCAGTATTTT
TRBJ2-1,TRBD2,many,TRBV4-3,CASSQPLAGPHNEQFF,TGCGCCAGCAGCCAGCCACTAGCGGGGCCACACAATGAGCAGTTCTTC
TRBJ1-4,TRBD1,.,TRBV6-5,CASMGTGLGEKLFF,TGTGCCAGCATGGGGACAGGGTTGGGAGAAAAACTGTTTTTT
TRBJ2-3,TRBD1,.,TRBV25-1,CASSGGHGTDFTDTQYF,TGTGCCAGCAGTGGGGGGCACGGGACAGACTTCACAGATACGCAGTATTTT
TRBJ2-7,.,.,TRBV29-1,CSVYGQGSYEQYF,TGCAGCGTCTATGGTCAGGGGTCCTACGAGCAGTACTTC
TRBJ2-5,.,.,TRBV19,CASSINNQETQYF,TGTGCCAGTAGTATCAACAACCAAGAGACCCAGTACTTC
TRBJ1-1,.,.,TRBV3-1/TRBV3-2,CASSQDLVREAFF,TGTGCCAGCAGCCAAGATCTGGTGCGGGAAGCTTTCTTT
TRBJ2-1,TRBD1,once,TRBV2,CASREDRVNNEQFF,TGTGCCAGCAGGGAAGACAGGGTAAACAATGAGCAGTTCTTC
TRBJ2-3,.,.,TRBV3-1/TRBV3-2,CASSQGDSDTQYF,TGTGCCAGCAGCCAGGGGGACTCAGATACGCAGTATTTT
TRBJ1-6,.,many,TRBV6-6,CASSPMGGVYNSPLHF,TGTGCCAGCAGCCCCATGGGGGGGGTTTATAATTCACCCCTCCACTTT
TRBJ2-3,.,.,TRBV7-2,CASSLEAGLTDTQYF,TGTGCCAGCAGCTTAGAGGCAGGATTAACAGATACGCAGTATTTT
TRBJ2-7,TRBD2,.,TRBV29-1,CSVDTAGVGEQYF,TGCAGCGTTGATACAGCGGGAGTCGGCGAGCAGTACTTC
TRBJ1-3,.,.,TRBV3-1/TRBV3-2,CASSYRATYSGNTIYF,TGTGCCAGCAGCTATAGAGCGACCTACTCTGGAAACACCATATATTTT
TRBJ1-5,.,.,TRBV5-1,CASRATFNQPQHF,TGCGCCAGCAGAGCGACCTTCAATCAGCCCCAGCATTTT
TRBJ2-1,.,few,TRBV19,CASSTAGSSYNEQFF,TGTGCCAGTAGCACAGCGGGTAGCTCCTACAATGAGCAGTTCTTC
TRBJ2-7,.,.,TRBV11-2,CASSLSPPPLEQYF,TGTGCCAGCAGCTTAAGCCCCCCACCCCTTGAGCAGTACTTC
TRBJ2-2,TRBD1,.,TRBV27,CASGTGQVNTGELFF,TGTGCCAGCGGAACGGGACAGGTTAACACCGGGGAGCTGTTTTTT
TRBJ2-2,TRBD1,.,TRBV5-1,CASSSYLDRGTGELFF,TGCGCCAGCAGCTCTTACTTGGACAGGGGCACCGGGGAGCTGTTTTTT
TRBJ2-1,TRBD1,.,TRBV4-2,CASSQDHAGTGGHGAYNEQFF,TGTGCCAGCAGCCAAGATCACGCGGGGACAGGGGGCCACGGGGCTTACAATGAGCAGTTCTTC
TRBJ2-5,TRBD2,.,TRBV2,CASGAGGRRETQYF,TGTGCCAGCGGTGCGGGGGGCAGGAGAGAGACCCAGTACTTC
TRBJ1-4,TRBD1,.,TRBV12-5,CASGSGQGDEKLFF,TGTGCTAGTGGTTCGGGACAGGGAGATGAAAAACTGTTTTTT
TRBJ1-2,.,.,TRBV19,CASRPLQGTNGYTF,TGTGCCAGTAGACCCTTACAGGGAACAAATGGCTACACCTTC
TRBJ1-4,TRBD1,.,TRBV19,CASSIDRQGSVEKLFF,TGTGCCAGTAGTATAGATCGACAGGGTTCGGTGGAAAAACTGTTTTTT
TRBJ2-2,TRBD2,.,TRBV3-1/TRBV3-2,CASSQESGTSLLGELFF,TGTGCCAGCAGCCAAGAGTCTGGGACTAGTCTGCTCGGGGAGCTGTTTTTT
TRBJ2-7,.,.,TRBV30,CAWSITYEQYF,TGTGCCTGGAGTATCACCTACGAGCAGTACTTC
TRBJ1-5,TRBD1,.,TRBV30,CAWSVQGDNQPQHF,TGTGCCTGGAGTGTACAGGGGGACAATCAGCCCCAGCATTTT
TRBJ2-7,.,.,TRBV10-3,CAITRGGDSYEQYF,TGTGCCATCACTAGAGGGGGGGACTCCTACGAGCAGTACTTC
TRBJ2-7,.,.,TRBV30,CAWRGDRSGTYEQYF,TGTGCCTGGAGGGGAGACAGGTCGGGAACCTACGAGCAGTACTTC
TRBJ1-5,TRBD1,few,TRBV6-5,CASRSDRNSNQPQHF,TGTGCCAGCAGGTCGGACAGGAATAGCAATCAGCCCCAGCATTTT
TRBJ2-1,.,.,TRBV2,CASSEERDEQFF,TGTGCCAGCAGTGAAGAGCGGGATGAGCAGTTCTTC
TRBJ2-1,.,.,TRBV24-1,CATSRGSSYNEQFF,TGTGCCACCAGCCGAGGAAGCTCCTACAATGAGCAGTTCTTC
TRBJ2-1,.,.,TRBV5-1,CASSPSSYNEQFF,TGCGCCAGCAGCCCGAGCTCCTACAATGAGCAGTTCTTC
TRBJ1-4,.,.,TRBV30,CAWSVRRGEKLFF,TGTGCCTGGAGTGTACGCAGGGGTGAAAAACTGTTTTTT
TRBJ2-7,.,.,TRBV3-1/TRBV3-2,CASSQDRGREQYF,TGTGCCAGCAGCCAAGACAGGGGACGCGAGCAGTACTTC
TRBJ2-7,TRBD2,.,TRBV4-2,CASSPEGTSGTYEQYF,TGTGCCAGCAGCCCCGAAGGTACTAGCGGAACCTACGAGCAGTACTTC
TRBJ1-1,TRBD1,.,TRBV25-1,CASNTGGRAFF,TGTGCCAGCAATACAGGGGGTCGAGCTTTCTTT
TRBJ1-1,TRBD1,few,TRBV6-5,CASSVTGTGGSEAFF,TGTGCCAGCAGCGTTACCGGGACAGGGGGCTCTGAAGCTTTCTTT
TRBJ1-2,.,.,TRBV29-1,CSLGGGDGYTF,TGCAGCCTCGGTGGAGGGGATGGCTACACCTTC
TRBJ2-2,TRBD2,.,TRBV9,CAIRSGRPTNTGELFF,TGTGCCATCCGTAGCGGGAGGCCTACGAACACCGGGGAGCTGTTTTTT
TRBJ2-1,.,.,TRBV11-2,CASSLVRGSYNEQFF,TGTGCCAGCAGCTTAGTCCGGGGCTCCTACAATGAGCAGTTCTTC